Detailed here is one T cell receptor beta chain. Its antigen is currently unknown. Method: immunoSEQ multiplex PCR; TCRdb's copy keeps in-frame clones and lacks some. The sample lists tens of thousands of clones, around 91% occurring once. The CDR3 runs 15 residues. Deletions cut 5 bases from V and 0 bases from J, with 11 bases between. Germline assignment: CDR1 MNHEY and CDR2 SVGAGI. The sample is drawn from a study of T cell responses to AZD1222 COVID-19 vaccine. Study observations and caveats: Only after the peak T cell response were repertoires sampled. Spike was spanned by vaccine-associated CD4 TCRs, with dominance at 160-218 and 743-854. Donors in the cohort were predominantly white British and more often female, and clonal diversity was possibly underestimated.

The clonotype was recovered from an adult in good health. The source was peripheral blood, collected on day 0 of MenACWY control vaccination. This sequence joins TRBV6-5 and TRBJ1-5; D ambiguous. The CDR3 DNA reads TGTGCCAGCAGTAGCGGCAGTAATAGCAATCAGCCCCAGCATTTT. Its protein is CASSSGSNSNQPQHF.